What follows are 21 T cell receptor beta chains derived from one specimen sequenced in a study of a mutant IDH1 vaccine in newly diagnosed glioma. Clones were read by immunoSEQ multiplex PCR, and TCRdb kept only the in-frame ones, dropping some. Here the sample spans about 44,000 clones, more than 85% being singletons. Regarding time point: week 23, last vaccination. What each vaccine dose contained was 300 ug of mutant IDH1 20-mer peptide, accompanied by topical imiquimod. These TCRs' antigens remain unknown. The sequenced sample was PBMCs, obtained from a glioma patient whose treatment included an IDH1 peptide vaccine. These receptors were taken from a man between 45 and 60 years old with glioma.

The chain uses TRBV10-1 and TRBJ2-3; D possibly uses TRBD1 or TRBD2 (5 bases each). The ends were cut back, 6 bases at V and 2 bases at J, with 15 bases in the middle. Germline CDR1 WNHNN, CDR2 SYGVQD (reference sequence). The CDR3 contains 15 residues. CDR3 loop: CASSRDLGTTDTQYF. The CDR3 coding sequence is TGCGCCAGCAGCCGAGACTTGGGGACCACAGATACGCAGTATTTT.

The V and J genes are TRBV10-3 and TRBJ2-7; unclear D gene. Germline CDR1 ENHRY, CDR2 SYGVKD. Deletions cut 7 bases from V and 3 bases from J, with 10 bases between. The length of the CDR3 is 12 residues. The CDR3 is CAIMGRDYEQYF. The CDR3 DNA reads as TGTGCCATCATGGGCAGAGACTACGAGCAGTACTTC.

The J gene is TRBJ2-1, the V gene TRBV5-4; the D gene could be TRBD1 or TRBD2 (5 bases each). The germline V and J ends were trimmed by 2 bases and 0 bases, with 9 bases remaining between them. The germline CDR1 and CDR2 sequences are SGHNT and YYREEE (reference sequence). This CDR3 has 15 amino acids. As DNA, the CDR3 is TGTGCCAGCAGCTTCAAGGGGAGCTCCTACAATGAGCAGTTCTTC. Its translation is CASSFKGSSYNEQFF.

V usage is TRBV9 and J usage is TRBJ2-3; TRBD2 matches at 8 bases. The CDR3 is 18 amino acids. Trimming removed 0 bases from V and 4 bases from J; junction bases left unmatched: 13. CDR1 SGDLS and CDR2 YYNGEE come from the germline V gene. The CDR3 DNA sequence: TGTGCCAGCAGCGTAGGTTTAACTAGCGGCGGTCGATCAGATACGCAGTATTTT. Translated: CASSVGLTSGGRSDTQYF.

Points on this clone: At one end, the junction sequence differs from germline, possibly due to a read error. The chain uses TRBV5-6 and TRBJ2-5, with D possibly matching TRBD1 (7 bases). CDR3 length: 15 amino acids. Germline loops: CDR1 SGHDT, CDR2 YYEEEE. The CDR3 DNA reads TGTGCCAGCAGCTTAGTGTCCCGACAGGGCTCTCCGGGAGACTTC. It translates to CASSLVSRQGSPGDF.

The chain combines TRBV30 with TRBJ1-1; TRBD1 might be the D (5 bases). The V and J ends lost 5 bases and 2 bases respectively, with 15 bases between them. Germline loops: CDR1 GTSNPN, CDR2 SVGIG (reference sequence). This CDR3 is built from 14 residues. The CDR3 sequence: CAWALRQGNTEAFF. The CDR3 nucleotides read TGTGCCTGGGCTCTCCGGCAGGGCAACACTGAAGCTTTCTTT.

This chain links TRBV5-1 with TRBJ2-6; TRBD1 matches 11 bases. The J segment lost 0 bases and the V segment lost 3 bases, leaving 2 bases of the junction unmatched. CDR3 size: 17 residues. Per germline, CDR1 SGHRS and CDR2 YFSETQ. The CDR3 nucleotides read TGCGCCAGCAGCTCCGGGACAGGGGGCTCTGGGGCCAACGTCCTGACTTTC. Amino acid sequence: CASSSGTGGSGANVLTF.

The J gene is TRBJ2-7, the V gene TRBV14, with 7 bases fitting TRBD1. The CDR3 runs 13 residues. In germline, CDR1 is SGHDN, CDR2 FVKESK. Trimming at V came to 4 bases and at J to 7 bases, leaving 7 bases not matched to a gene. The CDR3: CASSLTGVREQYF. CDR3 nucleotide sequence: TGTGCCAGCAGCCTTACAGGGGTGAGGGAGCAGTACTTC.

The chain employs TRBV18 and TRBJ2-7; D is perhaps TRBD1 or TRBD2 (5 bases each). V lost 0 bases and J lost 2, with 14 bases in between. Germline values: CDR1 KGHSH, CDR2 LQKENI. CDR3 length: 16 residues. The DNA for the CDR3 is TGTGCCAGCTCACCACCTGGGGGAAGACAGACCTACGAGCAGTACTTC. Protein product: CASSPPGGRQTYEQYF.

J is TRBJ2-2 and V is TRBV2, with TRBD2 matching over 11 bases. The CDR3 runs to 16 residues. With V trimmed by 7 bases and J by 0 bases, 4 bases remained unmatched. From germline, CDR1 is SNHLY and CDR2 FYNNEI. The CDR3 loop is CASTSGGNPNTGELFF. The DNA of the CDR3 is TGTGCCAGCACTAGCGGGGGGAACCCGAACACCGGGGAGCTGTTTTTT.

The genes are TRBV21-1 and TRBJ1-4. TRBV21-1 is recorded as a pseudogene. The CDR3 runs 18 residues. CDR3 loop: CASSKGGGVSRGGEKLFF. The CDR3 nucleotides are TGTGCCAGCAGCAAAGGGGGTGGTGTTTCCAGGGGAGGCGAAAAACTGTTTTTT.

This clone was seen only once. The chain uses TRBV5-4 and TRBJ2-6; D gene uncertain. V was shortened by 1 base and J by 0 bases, with 8 bases between the two germline ends. The CDR3 extends over 16 amino acids. Germline loops: CDR1 SGHNT, CDR2 YYREEE (reference sequence). CDR3 DNA sequence: TGTGCCAGCAGCTTGTTGGGAAGCTCTGGGGCCAACGTCCTGACTTTC. This translates into CASSLLGSSGANVLTF. The whole variable domain, remainder taken from reference TRBV5-4 and TRBJ2-6, is ETGVTQSPTHLIKTRGQQVTLRCSSQSGHNTVSWYQQALGQGPQFIFQYYREEENGRGNFPPRFSGLQFPNYSSELNVNALELDDSALYLCASSLLGSSGANVLTFGAGSRLTVL.

The CDR3, as DNA: TGTGCCAGCAGTTACTCGGCGGGCTACAATGAGCAGTTCTTC. It yields the protein CASSYSAGYNEQFF. V gene TRBV6-5 combines with J gene TRBJ2-1; weak D call: TRBD2 (5 bases). The CDR3 totals 14 residues. V was cut by 0 bases and J by 3 bases, with 6 bases left in between. Germline loops: CDR1 MNHEY, CDR2 SVGAGI.

This chain joins TRBV19 and TRBJ2-1; 7 nucleotides agree with TRBD2. V lost 7 bases and J lost 6; bases outside the gene matches: 12. From germline, CDR1 is LNHDA and CDR2 SQIVND (reference sequence). This CDR3 is 15 amino acids long. The DNA for the CDR3 is TGTGCCAGTACCGTGACTAGCTCCTCTCCCAATGAGCAGTTCTTC. Protein product: CASTVTSSSPNEQFF.

The rearrangement links TRBV7-9 to TRBJ1-2; D is uncertain. The CDR3 covers 14 residues. Per germline, CDR1 SEHNR and CDR2 FQNEAQ (reference sequence). The V and J ends lost 5 bases and 4 bases respectively, with 14 bases between them. CDR3 amino acids: CASSLHSDGYGYTF. The CDR3 nucleotides are TGTGCCAGCAGCCTCCACTCGGACGGCTATGGCTACACCTTC.

The chain recombines TRBV5-1 with TRBJ2-5, with TRBD2 identical over 12 bases. The junction had 6 bases not matched to a gene; V was cut back by 4 bases and J by 2 bases. Germline CDR1 and CDR2: SGHRS and YFSETQ. This CDR3 is 16 amino acids long. CDR3 in DNA: TGCGCCAGCAGCAGTAACGGACTAGCGGGACAAGAGACCCAGTACTTC. Encoded protein: CASSSNGLAGQETQYF. Full variable domain (remainder filled in from reference TRBV5-1 and TRBJ2-5): KAGVTQTPRYLIKTRGQQVTLSCSPISGHRSVSWYQQTPGQGLQFLFEYFSETQRNKGNFPGRFSGRQFSNSRSEMNVSTLELGDSALYLCASSSNGLAGQETQYFGPGTRLLVL.

The table lists this clone with a count of one. The chain links TRBV6-5 to TRBJ1-4; tentatively, D is TRBD1 (5 bases). The length of the CDR3 is 15 residues. Trimming took 5 bases from V and 4 from J, leaving 14 bases between them. Germline V gives CDR1 MNHEY, CDR2 SVGAGI. The CDR3 sequence: CASSPQGAGNEKLFF. The CDR3 coding sequence is TGTGCCAGCAGTCCTCAGGGCGCCGGTAATGAAAAACTGTTTTTT.

The chain joins TRBV5-5 to TRBJ1-5; D remains ambiguous. The CDR3 is 13 residues long. In germline, CDR1 is SGHKS, CDR2 YYEKEE (reference sequence). V was clipped by 0 bases and J by 7 bases, with 8 bases between them. CDR3 coding DNA: TGTGCCAGCAGCTTGGGGTCACGGCAGCCCCAGCATTTT. Translating it yields CASSLGSRQPQHF.

The chain combines TRBV5-4 with TRBJ2-7; 11 positions match TRBD1. Per the germline V gene, CDR1 is SGHNT and CDR2 is YYREEE (reference sequence). With 2 bases clipped from V and 6 bases from J, the junction kept 7 bases outside the gene matches. The CDR3 length is 15 residues. In DNA, the CDR3 is TGTGCCAGCAGCTTTGTGGGACAGGGGGTCCCCGAGCAGTACTTC. This codes for CASSFVGQGVPEQYF.

This chain uses TRBV7-2 with TRBJ1-1; D uncertain. The CDR3 is made up of 13 amino acids. CDR1 and CDR2 from the germline V gene are SGHTA and FQGNSA. V was clipped by 3 bases and J by 1 base, with 6 bases between them. The CDR3 sequence: CASSFGENTEAFF. CDR3 DNA sequence: TGTGCCAGCAGCTTTGGAGAGAACACTGAAGCTTTCTTT.

The chain carries TRBV9 and TRBJ2-5, with D possibly being TRBD1 (5 bases). Trimming left V 3 bases short and J 5 bases short, with 17 bases between. The CDR3 is 15 residues long. Per the germline V gene, CDR1 is SGDLS and CDR2 is YYNGEE. CDR3 DNA sequence: TGTGCCAGCAGCGCTGACCTTACAGGCAGGGAGACCCAGTACTTC. It codes for CASSADLTGRETQYF.